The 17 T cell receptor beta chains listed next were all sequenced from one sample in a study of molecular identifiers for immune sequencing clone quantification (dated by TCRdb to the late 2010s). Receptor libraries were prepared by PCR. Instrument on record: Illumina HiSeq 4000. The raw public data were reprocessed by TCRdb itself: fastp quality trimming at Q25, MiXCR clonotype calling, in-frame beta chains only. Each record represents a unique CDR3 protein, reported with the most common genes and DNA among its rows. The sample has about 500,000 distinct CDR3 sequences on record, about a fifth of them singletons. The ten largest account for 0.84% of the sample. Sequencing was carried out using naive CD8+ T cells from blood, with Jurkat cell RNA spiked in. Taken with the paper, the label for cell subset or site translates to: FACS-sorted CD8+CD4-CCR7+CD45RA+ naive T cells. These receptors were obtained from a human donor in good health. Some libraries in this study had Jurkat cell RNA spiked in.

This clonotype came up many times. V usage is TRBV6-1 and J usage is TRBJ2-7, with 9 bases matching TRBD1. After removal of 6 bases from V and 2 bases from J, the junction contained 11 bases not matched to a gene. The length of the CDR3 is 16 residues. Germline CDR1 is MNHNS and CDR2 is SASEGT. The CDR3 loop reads CASRDIGTGWAYEQYF. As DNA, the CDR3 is TGTGCCAGCAGGGACATCGGGACAGGGTGGGCCTACGAGCAGTACTTC.

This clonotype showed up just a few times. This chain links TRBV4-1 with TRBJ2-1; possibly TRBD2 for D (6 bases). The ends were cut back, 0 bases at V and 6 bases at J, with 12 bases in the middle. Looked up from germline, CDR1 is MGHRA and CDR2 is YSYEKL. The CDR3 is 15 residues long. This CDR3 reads CASSQDAGFLNEQFF. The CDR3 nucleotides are TGCGCCAGCAGCCAAGACGCGGGGTTTCTCAATGAGCAGTTCTTC.

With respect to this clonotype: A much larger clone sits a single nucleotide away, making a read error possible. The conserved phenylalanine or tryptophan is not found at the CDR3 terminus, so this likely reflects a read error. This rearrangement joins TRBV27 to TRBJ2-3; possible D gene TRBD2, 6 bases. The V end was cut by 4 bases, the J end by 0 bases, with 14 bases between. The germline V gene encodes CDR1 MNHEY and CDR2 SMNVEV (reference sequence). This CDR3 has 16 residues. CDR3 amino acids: CASSSIAVLSTDTQYS. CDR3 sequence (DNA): TGTGCCAGCAGTTCGATAGCGGTCCTAAGCACAGATACGCAGTATTCT.

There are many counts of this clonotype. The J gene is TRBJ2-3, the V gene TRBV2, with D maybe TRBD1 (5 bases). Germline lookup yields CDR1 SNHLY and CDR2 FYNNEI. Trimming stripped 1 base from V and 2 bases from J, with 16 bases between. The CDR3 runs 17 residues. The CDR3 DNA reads TGTGCCAGCAGTGAAGAAGACAGCCATTATATCACAGATACGCAGTATTTT. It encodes CASSEEDSHYITDTQYF.

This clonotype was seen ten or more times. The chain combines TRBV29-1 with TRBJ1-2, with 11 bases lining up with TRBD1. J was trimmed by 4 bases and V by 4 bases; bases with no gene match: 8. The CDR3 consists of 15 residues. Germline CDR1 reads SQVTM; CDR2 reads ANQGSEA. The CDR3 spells CSVVDGQGAGYGYTF. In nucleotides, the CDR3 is TGCAGCGTTGTAGATGGACAGGGGGCTGGCTATGGCTACACCTTC.

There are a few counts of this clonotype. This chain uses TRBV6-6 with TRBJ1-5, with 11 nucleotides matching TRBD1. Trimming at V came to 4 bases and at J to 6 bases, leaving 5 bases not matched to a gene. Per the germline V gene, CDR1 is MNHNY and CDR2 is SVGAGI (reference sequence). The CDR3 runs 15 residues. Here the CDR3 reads CASSFGQGASQPQHF. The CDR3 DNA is TGTGCCAGCAGTTTCGGACAGGGGGCGTCTCAGCCCCAGCATTTT.

Here the CDR3 DNA reads TGTGCCAGCAGCACCCGGGACGGAAGCTCCACAGATACGCAGTATTTT. Amino acid sequence: CASSTRDGSSTDTQYF. This chain uses TRBV11-3 with TRBJ2-3; D may match TRBD1 or TRBD2 (5 bases each). The germline V and J ends were trimmed by 5 bases and 2 bases, with 17 bases remaining between them. The length of the CDR3 is 16 residues. Germline V gene sequence: CDR1 SGHNT, CDR2 YENEEA.

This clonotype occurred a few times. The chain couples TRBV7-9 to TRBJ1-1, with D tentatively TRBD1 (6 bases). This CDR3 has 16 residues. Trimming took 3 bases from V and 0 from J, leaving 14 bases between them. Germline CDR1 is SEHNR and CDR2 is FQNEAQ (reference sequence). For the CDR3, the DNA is TGTGCCAGCAGCTTTCCTCTCCAGGGGTTGAACACTGAAGCTTTCTTT. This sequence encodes CASSFPLQGLNTEAFF.

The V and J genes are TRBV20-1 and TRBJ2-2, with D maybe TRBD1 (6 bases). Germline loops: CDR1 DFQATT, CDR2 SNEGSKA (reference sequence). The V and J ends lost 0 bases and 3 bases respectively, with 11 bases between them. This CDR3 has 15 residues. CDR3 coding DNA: TGCAGTGCTAGAGATCTCTCAGGGGACACCGGGGAGCTGTTTTTT. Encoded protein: CSARDLSGDTGELFF.

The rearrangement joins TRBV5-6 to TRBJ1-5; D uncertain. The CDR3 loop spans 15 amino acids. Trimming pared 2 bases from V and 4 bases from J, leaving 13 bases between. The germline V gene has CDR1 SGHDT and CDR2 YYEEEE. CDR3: CASSFGRQPNQPQHF. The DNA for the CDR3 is TGTGCCAGCAGCTTTGGAAGGCAGCCGAATCAGCCCCAGCATTTT.

The CDR3 DNA follows: TGTGCCAGCAGCGTAAGGGGGTACACCGGGGAGCTGTTTTTT. It encodes CASSVRGYTGELFF. The chain carries TRBV9 and TRBJ2-2, with TRBD1 as a possible D gene (6 bases). Between the trimmed V and J ends, which lost 1 base and 3 bases, there was a span of 7 bases. The CDR3 extends over 14 amino acids. In germline, CDR1 is SGDLS, CDR2 YYNGEE.

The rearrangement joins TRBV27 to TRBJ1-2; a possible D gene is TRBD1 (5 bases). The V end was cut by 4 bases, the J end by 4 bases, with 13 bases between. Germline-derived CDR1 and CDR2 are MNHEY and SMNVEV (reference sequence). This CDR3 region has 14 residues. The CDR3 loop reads CASSSLGGGYGYTF. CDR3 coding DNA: TGTGCCAGCAGTTCACTGGGGGGGGGCTATGGCTACACCTTC.

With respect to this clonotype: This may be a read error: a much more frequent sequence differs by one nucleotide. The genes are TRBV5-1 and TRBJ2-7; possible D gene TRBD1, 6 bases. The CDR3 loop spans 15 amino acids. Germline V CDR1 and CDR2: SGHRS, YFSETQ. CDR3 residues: CASSLETGLTYERYF. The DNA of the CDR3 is TGCGCCAGCAGCTTGGAGACAGGCCTTACCTACGAGCGGTACTTC. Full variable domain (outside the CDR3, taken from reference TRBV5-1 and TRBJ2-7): KAGVTQTPRYLIKTRGQQVTLSCSPISGHRSVSWYQQTPGQGLQFLFEYFSETQRNKGNFPGRFSGRQFSNSRSEMNVSTLELGDSALYLCASSLETGLTYERYFGPGTRLTVT.

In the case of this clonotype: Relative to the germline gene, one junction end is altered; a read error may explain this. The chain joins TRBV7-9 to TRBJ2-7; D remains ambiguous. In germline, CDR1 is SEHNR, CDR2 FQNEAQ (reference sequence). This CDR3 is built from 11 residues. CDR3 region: CASSLSYERYF. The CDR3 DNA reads TGTGCCAGCAGCTTAAGCTACGAGCGGTACTTC.

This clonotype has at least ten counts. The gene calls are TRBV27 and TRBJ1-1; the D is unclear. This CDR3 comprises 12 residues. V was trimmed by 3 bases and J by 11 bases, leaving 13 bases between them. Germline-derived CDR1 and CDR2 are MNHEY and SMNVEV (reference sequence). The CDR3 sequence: CASSFSGSDAFF. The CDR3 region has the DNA TGTGCCAGCAGTTTTAGCGGCAGCGACGCTTTCTTT.

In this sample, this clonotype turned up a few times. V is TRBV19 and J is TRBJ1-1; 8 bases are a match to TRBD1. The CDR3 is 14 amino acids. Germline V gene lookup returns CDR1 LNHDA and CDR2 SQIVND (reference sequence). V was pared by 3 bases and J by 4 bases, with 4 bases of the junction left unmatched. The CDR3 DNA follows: TGTGCCAGTAGTATGGGGACAGGTAGCACTGAAGCTTTCTTT. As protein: CASSMGTGSTEAFF.

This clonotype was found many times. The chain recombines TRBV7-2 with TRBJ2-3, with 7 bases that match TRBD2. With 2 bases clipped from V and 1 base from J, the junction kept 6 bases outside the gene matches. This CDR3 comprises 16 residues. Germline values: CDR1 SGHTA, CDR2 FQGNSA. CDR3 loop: CASSLFFSGGTDTQYF. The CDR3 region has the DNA TGTGCCAGCAGCTTATTTTTCAGCGGGGGCACAGATACGCAGTATTTT.